The 20 T cell receptor beta chains below come from one sample, sequenced in a study of T-cell reconstitution after alpha-beta-depleted transplantation in children. Unique molecular identifiers were incorporated into the prepared TCRbeta library. TCRdb re-derived calls from the PCR reads in MiXCR, one entry per CDR3 protein. The data show about 640,000 distinct CDR3 sequences, around 17% seen once. The sequenced sample was PBMCs from the stem cell graft donor, obtained from the stem cell graft. The receptors here all came from a human donor who donated a stem cell graft to a child with acute myeloid leukemia.

This clonotype has at least ten counts. The CDR3 coding sequence is TGTGCCATCAGTGAGGGCCTGAACAAAGAGACCCAGTACTTC. Amino acids: CAISEGLNKETQYF. The gene calls are TRBV10-3 and TRBJ2-5; D ambiguous. Trimming stripped 2 bases from V and 3 bases from J, with 10 bases between. Germline V gene data show CDR1 as ENHRY and CDR2 as SYGVKD. CDR3 length: 14 residues.

This clonotype was seen many times. The J gene is TRBJ1-2, the V gene TRBV5-4; TRBD1 might be the D (5 bases). Trimming removed 4 bases at V and 4 bases at J, with 11 bases between. This CDR3 has 13 amino acids. The germline CDR1 and CDR2 sequences are SGHNT and YYREEE (reference sequence). The CDR3 bases are TGTGCCAGCAGCGGTGACAGTGCCTATGGCTACACCTTC. Encoded protein: CASSGDSAYGYTF.

This clonotype has at least ten counts. The V and J genes are TRBV6-1 and TRBJ1-5; 8 positions agree with TRBD1. The germline V gene encodes CDR1 MNHNS and CDR2 SASEGT. The CDR3 covers 11 residues. Trimming took 8 bases from V and 7 from J; bases not matched to a gene: 1. The CDR3 reads CASGTGQPQHF. DNA of the CDR3: TGTGCCAGCGGGACAGGCCAGCCCCAGCATTTT.

This clonotype was counted many times. The CDR3, as DNA: TGTGCCAGCAGCCCCGGACAGGGGTTTGTGTTCTTC. Residues: CASSPGQGFVFF. The gene calls are TRBV7-2 and TRBJ2-1; 9 bases fit TRBD1. This CDR3 comprises 12 residues. Germline V gives CDR1 SGHTA, CDR2 FQGNSA. V trimming: 5 bases; J trimming: 15 bases; junction bases outside the gene matches: 8. The variable domain in full, with the rest retrieved from reference TRBV7-2 and TRBJ2-1, is GAGVSQSPSNKVTEKGKDVELRCDPISGHTALYWYRQSLGQGLEFLIYFQGNSAPDKSGLPSDRFSAERTGGSVSTLTIQRTQQEDSAVYLCASSPGQGFVFFGPGTRLTVL.

This rearrangement joins TRBV30 to TRBJ2-5, with D uncertain. CDR3 length: 14 amino acids. V was clipped by 0 bases and J by 4 bases, with 12 bases between them. Germline V gives CDR1 GTSNPN, CDR2 SVGIG (reference sequence). CDR3 in DNA: TGTGCCTGGAGTGTAGTACACCTTCCAGAGACCCAGTACTTC. Its translation: CAWSVVHLPETQYF.

This clonotype was counted ten times or more. The chain uses TRBV27 and TRBJ2-7, with D hard to call. CDR3 length: 16 amino acids. V lost 4 bases and J 0 bases, leaving 16 bases between the germline ends. Per the germline V gene, CDR1 is MNHEY and CDR2 is SMNVEV (reference sequence). The CDR3 region is CASSSSIAQSSYEQYF. The CDR3 coding sequence is TGTGCCAGCAGTTCCTCTATTGCACAGAGCTCCTACGAGCAGTACTTC.

J is TRBJ2-1 and V is TRBV21-1; the DNA was not compared with TRBD2, the D call given in the table. TRBV21-1 is labeled a pseudogene. There are 15 residues in the CDR3. The CDR3 DNA is TGTGCCAGCAGCAACCAGGCGGGGTGGGGCAATGAGCAGTTCTTC. Amino acid sequence: CASSNQAGWGNEQFF.

The chain employs TRBV5-1 and TRBJ2-1; TRBD2 matches at 7 bases. Germline V gene sequence: CDR1 SGHRS, CDR2 YFSETQ. The CDR3 runs to 16 residues. V lost 2 bases to trimming and J lost 9 bases; unmatched junction nucleotides: 14. The CDR3 protein is CASSFGGTTESTEQFF. The CDR3 DNA is TGCGCCAGCAGCTTTGGCGGGACTACCGAGTCAACTGAGCAGTTCTTC. The full variable domain, in which reference TRBV5-1 and TRBJ2-1 provide the parts outside the CDR3, is KAGVTQTPRYLIKTRGQQVTLSCSPISGHRSVSWYQQTPGQGLQFLFEYFSETQRNKGNFPGRFSGRQFSNSRSEMNVSTLELGDSALYLCASSFGGTTESTEQFFGPGTRLTVL.

This clonotype was found a few times. The chain links TRBV7-9 to TRBJ1-1; unclear D gene. The germline V and J ends were trimmed by 4 bases and 1 base, with 7 bases remaining between them. Germline loops: CDR1 SEHNR, CDR2 FQNEAQ (reference sequence). The CDR3 runs 13 residues. CDR3: CASSWAENTEAFF. The CDR3 bases are TGTGCCAGCAGCTGGGCGGAGAACACTGAAGCTTTCTTT.

The table lists this clonotype with a few counts. The chain has TRBV4-1 and TRBJ2-2; D is uncertain. The CDR3 spans 13 residues. V was shortened by 3 bases and J by 7 bases, with 9 bases between the two germline ends. Germline V gene sequence: CDR1 MGHRA, CDR2 YSYEKL. CDR3 region: CASSQAQDGELFF. CDR3 bases: TGCGCCAGCAGCCAGGCACAAGACGGGGAGCTGTTTTTT.

This clonotype was recorded a few times. The chain uses TRBV12-3 or TRBV12-4 and TRBJ1-2; D is unclear. V gave up 6 bases and J gave up 7 bases, with 15 bases separating them. This CDR3 spans 13 amino acids. CDR3 DNA: TGTGCCAGCAGCCATACTACAGAATTTGGCTACACCTTC. The encoded protein is CASSHTTEFGYTF.

The chain is built from TRBV4-1 and TRBJ1-6, with 11 bases that match TRBD1. The CDR3 is 14 residues long. Germline assignment: CDR1 MGHRA and CDR2 YSYEKL. Unmatched junction bases numbered 8, after V lost 11 bases and J lost 8 bases. The CDR3 sequence is CAGSRGQGDSPLHF. Written as DNA, the CDR3 is TGCGCCGGGTCTAGGGGACAGGGGGATTCACCCCTCCACTTT.

The rearrangement joins TRBV20-1 to TRBJ2-1, with 9 bases aligning to TRBD2. The CDR3 loop spans 15 amino acids. V gave up 5 bases and J gave up 4 bases; unmatched junction bases: 9. From germline, CDR1 is DFQATT and CDR2 SNEGSKA (reference sequence). CDR3 coding DNA: TGCAGTGCTTTGAGGGCAGCGGGGGGTTACAATGAGCAGTTCTTC. Protein product: CSALRAAGGYNEQFF.

The sample holds many counts of this clonotype. The chain links TRBV20-1 to TRBJ1-5; maybe TRBD1 (5 bases). Germline assignment: CDR1 DFQATT and CDR2 SNEGSKA (reference sequence). V was trimmed by 3 bases and J by 4 bases, leaving 13 bases between them. The CDR3 has 14 residues. DNA for the CDR3: TGCAGTGCTAGGGACGCAGGGTGGAATCAGCCCCAGCATTTT. Encoded protein: CSARDAGWNQPQHF.

The chain links TRBV4-1 to TRBJ1-5; D is perhaps TRBD1 (6 bases). The CDR3 extends over 17 amino acids. V lost 1 base, J lost 1 base, and 14 bases lay in between. Germline V lookup: CDR1 MGHRA, CDR2 YSYEKL. This chain's CDR3 is CASSQVGAGASNQPQHF. The CDR3 region has the DNA TGCGCCAGCAGCCAAGTGGGGGCCGGTGCAAGCAATCAGCCCCAGCATTTT.

In this sample, this clonotype turned up many times. The CDR3 coding sequence is TGTGCCAGCAGCTTAGCCCGGGGACACCTTAATTCACCCCTCCACTTT. Amino acids: CASSLARGHLNSPLHF. The J gene is TRBJ1-6, the V gene TRBV7-2; D may be TRBD1 (6 bases). This CDR3 has 16 amino acids. CDR1 is SGHTA, CDR2 FQGNSA, per germline. The V and J ends lost 0 bases and 6 bases respectively, with 12 bases between them.

This clonotype showed up many times. The chain recombines TRBV12-3 or TRBV12-4 with TRBJ2-2, with D tentatively TRBD1 or TRBD2 (6 bases each). There are 15 residues in the CDR3. The V end was cut by 5 bases, the J end by 8 bases, with 18 bases between. The DNA for the CDR3 is TGTGCCAGCAGTCCCGGGGGCGGTGAGGGGGGGGAGCTGTTTTTT. Encoded protein: CASSPGGGEGGELFF.

This clonotype has a count of ten or more. The rearrangement uses TRBV6-5 and TRBJ2-6; 7 bases map to TRBD1. Germline assignment: CDR1 MNHEY and CDR2 SVGAGI. The J segment lost 0 bases and the V segment lost 1 base, leaving 3 bases of the junction unmatched. CDR3 length equals 17 residues. The CDR3 sequence is CASSYFGTVSGANVLTF. The CDR3 region has the DNA TGTGCCAGCAGTTACTTCGGGACAGTCTCTGGGGCCAACGTCCTGACTTTC.

This clonotype has more than one count but fewer than ten. The chain couples TRBV20-1 to TRBJ2-5, with 16 bases matching TRBD2. Germline V gives CDR1 DFQATT, CDR2 SNEGSKA (reference sequence). CDR3 size: 18 residues. Trimming at V came to 6 bases and at J to 5 bases, leaving 15 bases not matched to a gene. The CDR3 coding sequence is TGCAGTGCCCTCCGCCGGGGACTAGCGGGGGGGATCCTTGAGACCCAGTACTTC. Amino acids: CSALRRGLAGGILETQYF.

This clonotype was counted many times. V usage is TRBV20-1 and J usage is TRBJ2-5; 8 nucleotides match TRBD2. V shed 3 bases, J shed 1 base, and the junction held 10 bases outside the gene matches. CDR1 and CDR2 from the germline V gene are DFQATT and SNEGSKA (reference sequence). This CDR3 region has 16 residues. The CDR3 loop reads CSASPQAGAAQETQYF. For the CDR3, the DNA is TGCAGTGCTAGCCCCCAAGCGGGGGCCGCCCAAGAGACCCAGTACTTC.